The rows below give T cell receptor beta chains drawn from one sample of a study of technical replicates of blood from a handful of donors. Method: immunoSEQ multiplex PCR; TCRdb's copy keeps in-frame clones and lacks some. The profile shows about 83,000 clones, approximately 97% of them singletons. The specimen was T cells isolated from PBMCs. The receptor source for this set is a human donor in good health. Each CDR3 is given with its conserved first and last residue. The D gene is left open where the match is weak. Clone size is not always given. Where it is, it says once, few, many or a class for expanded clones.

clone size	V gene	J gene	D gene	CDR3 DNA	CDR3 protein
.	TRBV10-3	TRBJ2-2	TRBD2	TGTGCCATGAGGGAAACTAGCGGGAGTACCGGGGAGCTGTTTTTT	CAMRETSGSTGELFF
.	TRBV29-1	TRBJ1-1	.	TGCAGCCAAGGTGAGGCGACTGAAGCTTTCTTT	CSQGEATEAFF
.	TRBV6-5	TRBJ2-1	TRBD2	TGTGCCAGCAGTTACACTAGCGGGACTTACAATGAGCAGTTCTTC	CASSYTSGTYNEQFF
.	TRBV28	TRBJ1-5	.	TGTGCCAGCAAGGACATACATAGCAATCAGCCCCAGCATTTT	CASKDIHSNQPQHF
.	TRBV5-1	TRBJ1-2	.	TGCGCCAGCAGCTCCGAGAACTATGGCTACACCTTC	CASSSENYGYTF
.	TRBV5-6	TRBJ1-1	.	TGTGCCAGCAGATACAGGAATCGGAACACTGAAGCTTTCTTT	CASRYRNRNTEAFF
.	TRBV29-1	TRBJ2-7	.	TGCAGCGTTGCCAGGGTCGGCGAGCAGTACTTC	CSVARVGEQYF
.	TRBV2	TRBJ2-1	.	TGTGCCAGCGGTGACAGAGAGCAGTTCTTC	CASGDREQFF
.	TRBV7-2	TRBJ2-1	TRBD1	TGTGCCAGCAGCTCTAGGGGACAGGGCTACAATGAGCAGTTCTTC	CASSSRGQGYNEQFF
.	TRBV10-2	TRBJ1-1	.	TGCGCCAGCAGTGAGTATCGGACTGAAGCTTTCTTT	CASSEYRTEAFF
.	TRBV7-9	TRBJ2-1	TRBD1	TGTGCGGTTACAGGGGAAGCAATCAATGAGCAGTTCTTC	CAVTGEAINEQFF
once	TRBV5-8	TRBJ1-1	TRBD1	TGTGCCAGCAGAAGACAGGGGCCCAACACTGAAGCTTTCTTT	CASRRQGPNTEAFF
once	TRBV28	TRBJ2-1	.	TGTGCCAGCAGCCCTCCAACAGTCTCCTACAATGAGCAGTTCTTC	CASSPPTVSYNEQFF
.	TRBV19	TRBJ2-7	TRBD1	TGTGCCAGTAGGAAACAGGGGGCCCACGAGCAGTACTTC	CASRKQGAHEQYF
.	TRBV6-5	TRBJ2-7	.	TGTGCCAGCAGACGGACAGAGAGCGTCCTCGAGCAGTACTTC	CASRRTESVLEQYF
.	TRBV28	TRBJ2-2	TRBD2	TGTGCCAGCAGCCAGATAGCGGGATTAACCGGGGAGCTGTTTTTT	CASSQIAGLTGELFF
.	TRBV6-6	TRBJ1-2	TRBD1	TGTGCCAGCAGTTACTTAGGGACAGGGGAAGGCTACACCTTC	CASSYLGTGEGYTF
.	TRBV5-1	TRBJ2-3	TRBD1	TGCGCCAGCAGCTCAGGGGGATCTAGCACAGATACGCAGTATTTT	CASSSGGSSTDTQYF
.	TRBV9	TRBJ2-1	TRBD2	TGTGCCAGCAGCGTAGGCGGACTAGCGGGTCATGAGCAGTTCTTC	CASSVGGLAGHEQFF
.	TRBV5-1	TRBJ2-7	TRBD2	TGCGCCAGCAGCTTGGACGGACTAGTCTACGAGCAGTACTTC	CASSLDGLVYEQYF
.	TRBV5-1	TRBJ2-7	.	TGCGCCAGCAGCCCAAGGACACACAGTGGCTCCTACGAGCAGTACTTC	CASSPRTHSGSYEQYF
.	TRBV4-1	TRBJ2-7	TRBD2	TGCGCCAGCAGCCTACAAGGACTAGCGGGAGGGTTTAGCTCCTACGAGCAGTACTTC	CASSLQGLAGGFSSYEQYF
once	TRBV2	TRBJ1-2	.	TGTGCCAGCAGCAAAGACAGAACTAACTATGGCTACACCTTC	CASSKDRTNYGYTF
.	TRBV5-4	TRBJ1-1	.	TGTGCCAGCAGCTCGAAATTAGGGGGGGACACTGAAGCTTTCTTT	CASSSKLGGDTEAFF
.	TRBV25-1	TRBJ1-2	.	TGTGCCAGCAGTGAATCCCCCCATGAGCGCTACACCTTC	CASSESPHERYTF
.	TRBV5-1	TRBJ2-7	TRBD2	TGCGCCAGCAGCTTGATATCAGGTCTAGCGGGAGGCCCGGGACACGAGCAGTACTTC	CASSLISGLAGGPGHEQYF
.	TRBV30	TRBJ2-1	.	TGTGCCTGGACTTCCAGCGCTTCCTACAATGAGCAGTTCTTC	CAWTSSASYNEQFF
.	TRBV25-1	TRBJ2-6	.	TGTGCCAGCCCCCCGTTAATACTTTCCTCTGGGGCCAACGTCCTGACTTTC	CASPPLILSSGANVLTF
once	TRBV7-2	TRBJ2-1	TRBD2	TGTGCCAGCAGCTTAGAACACAGCGGGAGGCCCTACAATGAGCAGTTCTTC	CASSLEHSGRPYNEQFF
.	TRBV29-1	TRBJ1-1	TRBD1	TGCAGCGTCTTTTCACCGGGACAGGGGGCCGCCGATGAAGCTTTCTTT	CSVFSPGQGAADEAFF
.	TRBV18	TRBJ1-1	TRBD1	TGTGCCAGCTCACCCGGACAGGAGCTTATGAACACTGAAGCTTTCTTT	CASSPGQELMNTEAFF
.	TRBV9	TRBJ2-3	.	TGTGCCAGCAGCGCCGCCAGCGGCACAGATACGCAGTATTTT	CASSAASGTDTQYF
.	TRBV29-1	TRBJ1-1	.	TGCAGCGTCCTAGACAGTTTTGTAGTCACTGAAGCTTTCTTT	CSVLDSFVVTEAFF
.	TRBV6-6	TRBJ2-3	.	TGTGCCAGCAGTCGCCTCCACAGGGCCAGTAGTGATACGCAGTATTTT	CASSRLHRASSDTQYF